This T cell receptor (beta chain) was found in a study of breast tumors, draining lymph nodes, adjacent tissues (dated by TCRdb to the mid-2010s). Turning to the overall study: The study compared TCR beta repertoires across tumor, adjacent nontumor tissue and axillary lymph nodes from breast cancer patients. In human breast cancer, the study set out to evaluate how tumor, surrounding tissue and draining lymph node repertoires relate to one another and whether T cells may move between these sites. The investigation overall reported the following: Tumors showed preferential V and J gene usage, and their T-cell repertoire diversity fell below that of lymph nodes yet above that of nontumor tissue. A scenario in which most tumor T cells derive from the lymph node and then expand within tumor tissue was judged to be consistent with the data. The conclusion that tumor T cells originate in lymph nodes was presented as consistent with a hypothesis rather than as directly demonstrated. Tumor and nontumor tissue repertoires were found to be significantly more similar in luminal-like than in basal-like breast cancer.

Reading from cysteine to phenylalanine, the CDR3 counts 11 amino acids. Only the CDR3 portion is preserved as DNA: 33 bases, with reading frame beginning at the first base. Via the germline V gene (reference sequence), CDR1 is LNHNV and CDR2 YYDKDF. V lost 3 bases and J lost 10 bases, and the count of bases not matched to a germline gene is 0. Data came from an Illumina HiSeq 2000. Multiplex PCR amplification was used to generate the TCR beta chain libraries. High-throughput sequencing was used to analyze the amplified TCR beta chain products. The public reads were reanalyzed by TCRdb: fastp trimming at Q25, MiXCR alignment, in-frame beta chains only. When rows share a CDR3 protein, they turn into one entry using the most common DNA and genes. In all, the sample holds approximately 130,000 distinct CDR3 sequences, and 21% of those were seen once. The ten largest clones represent about 2.2% of the sample.

This clonotype was observed many times. It has no known antigen specificity. The record has no base qualities; no much larger clone is one base away. The lymph node samples were taken from the axillary draining lymph nodes of breast cancer patients. Rearrangement joined TRBV15 to TRBJ2-1; TRBD1 lines up with 7 middle nucleotides. This receptor was taken from a female donor with breast cancer. Some clones in this sample may be carry-over from other donors' samples. The sequencing input was axillary lymph node tissue. This receptor has the CDR3 CATSRDREQFF. The DNA sequence follows: TGTGCCACCAGCAGGGACAGGGAGCAGTTCTTC.